This T cell receptor (beta chain) derives from a study of blood T cell repertoires in COVID-19. Study details: Sample material is recorded as cDNA or gDNA derived from T cells, B-cell-depleted T cells, or PBMCs.

In the authors' methods: Scientists estimated how many nucleated cells there were by amplifying reference gene primers. The data were produced by immunoSEQ multiplex PCR, yet TCRdb's version contains in-frame clones alone and is incomplete. The V and J calls and the clone size are those of that table, but D and trimming were determined from the DNA. The sample carries a few hundred thousand clones, 90% recorded once. The CDR3 contains 13 residues. Unmatched junction bases numbered 7, after V lost 2 bases and J lost 11 bases. In germline, CDR1 is MNHNS, CDR2 SASEGT. The participants were between about 18 and 95 years old and came from roughly 25 US areas. Participant-reported clinical history was the basis for cohort assignment.

The V and J genes are TRBV6-1 and TRBJ1-1; 8 bases match TRBD1. Sequenced material: PBMCs or T cells enriched from blood (not recorded which). The receptor was isolated from a man aged 25 to 45 who had been exposed to COVID-19. CDR3 amino acids: CASSETGGGLAFF. Written as DNA, the CDR3 is TGTGCCAGCAGTGAAACAGGGGGTGGGTTGGCTTTCTTT.